The 30 T cell receptor beta chains given below trace back to one sample, sequenced in a study of CD8 T cells in Susac syndrome. RNA totalling roughly 0.5 to 1 ug underwent reverse transcription with random hexamers. TCRdb reprocessed the immunoSEQ multiplex PCR reads with MiXCR, giving one entry per CDR3 protein. The sample lists 95,000 to 150,000 distinct CDR3 sequences, about 93% occurring once. Sequencing was performed on CD8+ T cells from PBMCs. The source of these receptors is a human donor with Susac syndrome.

The chain links TRBV4-2 to TRBJ1-5; 8 bases fit TRBD1. J was trimmed by 5 bases and V by 0 bases; bases with no gene match: 9. The CDR3 is made up of 17 amino acids. CDR1 and CDR2 (germline): LGHNA, YNFKEQ. CDR3 sequence reads: CASSQEADRGLYQPQHF. CDR3 nucleotides: TGTGCCAGCAGCCAAGAGGCCGACAGGGGTTTATATCAGCCCCAGCATTTT.

This chain connects TRBV9 to TRBJ2-1; a possible D gene is TRBD2 (6 bases). Trimming removed 4 bases from V and 10 bases from J, with 12 bases in between. CDR3 length: 12 residues. Germline CDR1 reads SGDLS; CDR2 reads YYNGEE. The CDR3 is CASSPGGLEQFF. The CDR3 nucleotides read TGTGCCAGCAGCCCAGGCGGACTAGAGCAGTTCTTC.

This clonotype came up a few times. The rearrangement joins TRBV6-4 to TRBJ1-1, with no clear D. Germline lookup yields CDR1 MRHNA and CDR2 SNTAGT. Trimming took 3 bases from V and 1 from J, leaving 6 bases between them. The length of the CDR3 is 13 residues. The CDR3 loop is CASSEGPNTEAFF. The DNA for the CDR3 is TGTGCCAGCAGTGAAGGTCCGAACACTGAAGCTTTCTTT.

The chain combines TRBV13 with TRBJ2-3; D might be TRBD1 (6 bases). V lost 5 bases, J lost 9 bases, and 18 bases lay in between. The CDR3 is 14 residues long. Germline CDR1 reads PRHDT; CDR2 reads FYEKMQ (reference sequence). CDR3 region: CASSPRSQGGTQYF. CDR3 sequence (DNA): TGTGCCAGCAGCCCTAGGTCACAGGGCGGGACGCAGTATTTT.

This clonotype has a single count. The conserved phenylalanine or tryptophan is not found at the CDR3 terminus, so this likely reflects a read error. It is unclear where the CDR3 begins or ends on the DNA, so no DNA is shown, and the CDR3 is as TCRdb lists it. This rearrangement joins TRBV3-1 to TRBJ1-1. Germline CDR1 is LGHDT and CDR2 is YNNKEL (reference sequence). The CDR3 region is 11 residues in length, termini included. The CDR3: CASSPDGFAPI.

The rearrangement uses TRBV7-9 and TRBJ2-7; 9 positions match TRBD1. V shed 6 bases and J 9 bases; nucleotides not matched to a gene: 9. In germline, CDR1 is SEHNR, CDR2 FQNEAQ (reference sequence). The CDR3 has 13 amino acids. As DNA, the CDR3 is TGTGCCAGCAGACCCGAGACAGGGGGAGGGCAGTACTTC. As protein: CASRPETGGGQYF.

The rearrangement links TRBV20-1 to TRBJ1-2; TRBD1 agrees at 8 bases. The length of the CDR3 is 13 residues. Per the germline V gene, CDR1 is DFQATT and CDR2 is SNEGSKA (reference sequence). With V trimmed by 3 bases and J by 4 bases, 4 bases remained unmatched. The CDR3 sequence is CSARTGEAYGYTF. CDR3 bases: TGCAGTGCTAGGACAGGGGAAGCCTATGGCTACACCTTC.

This CDR3 reads CASSYGRPEAFF. The CDR3 DNA reads TGTGCCAGCAGTTACGGTCGGCCTGAAGCTTTCTTT. The genes are TRBV6-2 or TRBV6-3 and TRBJ1-1, with D hard to call. Trimming cost V 2 bases and J 6 bases, with 7 bases left between them. The germline V gene encodes CDR1 MNHEY and CDR2 SVGEGT. This CDR3 spans 12 amino acids.

The chain uses TRBV5-6 and TRBJ1-6; 11 positions match TRBD1. The V gene end was trimmed by 4 bases and the J gene end by 8 bases; junction bases not matched to a gene: 5. The CDR3 length is 15 residues. Looked up from germline, CDR1 is SGHDT and CDR2 is YYEEEE. The DNA of the CDR3 is TGTGCCAGCAGCCAAGTGGGACAGGGGGATTCACCCCTCCACTTT. This translates into CASSQVGQGDSPLHF.

The chain is built from TRBV11-2 and TRBJ1-1; maybe TRBD1 (5 bases). The ends were cut back, 2 bases at V and 7 bases at J, with 8 bases in the middle. Germline V lookup: CDR1 SGHAT, CDR2 FQNNGV. CDR3 length: 12 residues. The CDR3 DNA is TGTGCCAGCAGCTTATCCCAGGGTGAAGCTTTCTTT. It translates to CASSLSQGEAFF.

This clonotype was seen a single time. This chain links TRBV27 with TRBJ2-3, with D possibly being TRBD1 or TRBD2 (5 bases each). CDR3 length: 14 amino acids. V was shortened by 1 base and J by 4 bases, with 9 bases between the two germline ends. CDR1 and CDR2 (germline): MNHEY, SMNVEV (reference sequence). This chain's CDR3 is CASSLYLGADTQYF. The CDR3 nucleotides are TGTGCCAGCAGTTTATACCTGGGGGCAGATACGCAGTATTTT.

The V call is TRBV29-1, the J call TRBJ1-2; D is ambiguous. The CDR3 runs to 14 residues. Germline V gene data show CDR1 as SQVTM and CDR2 as ANQGSEA. Trimming took 3 bases from V and 2 from J, leaving 13 bases between them. Here the CDR3 reads CSVDYPGLNYGYTF. In nucleotides, the CDR3 is TGCAGCGTTGATTACCCAGGTTTGAACTATGGCTACACCTTC.

This CDR3 reads CASSYRPDEAFF. CDR3 DNA: TGTGCCAGCAGTTATCGGCCTGATGAAGCTTTCTTT. V usage is TRBV6-5 and J usage is TRBJ1-1; no clear D. V was clipped by 3 bases and J by 7 bases, with 9 bases between them. This CDR3 comprises 12 residues. The germline gives CDR1 MNHEY, CDR2 SVGAGI.

CDR3 protein: CATSRVGGAYNEQFF. In DNA form, the CDR3 reads TGTGCCACCAGCAGAGTTGGGGGGGCCTACAATGAGCAGTTCTTC. The V and J genes are TRBV15 and TRBJ2-1; 7 nucleotides line up with TRBD2. V was pared by 1 base and J by 2 bases, with 2 bases of the junction left unmatched. Germline V gives CDR1 LNHNV, CDR2 YYDKDF (reference sequence). CDR3 size: 15 residues.

CDR3 loop: CSVETSFNEQFF. In DNA, the CDR3 is TGCAGCGTCGAGACCAGTTTTAATGAGCAGTTCTTC. V is TRBV29-1 and J is TRBJ2-1; D is uncertain. Per germline, CDR1 SQVTM and CDR2 ANQGSEA. The CDR3 runs to 12 residues. The germline V and J ends were trimmed by 6 bases and 7 bases, with 13 bases remaining between them.

This chain uses TRBV6-2 or TRBV6-3 with TRBJ2-7; D possibly corresponds to TRBD2 (7 bases). Germline CDR1 and CDR2: MNHEY and SVGEGT. The V gene lost 6 bases and the J gene lost 5 bases, with 20 bases spanning the gap. This CDR3 is 15 amino acids long. The CDR3 coding sequence is TGTGCCAGCAGCCCCATCACGGGGGGCAGAAACGAGCAGTACTTC. Protein product: CASSPITGGRNEQYF.

This chain uses TRBV30 with TRBJ1-5; 7 bases are shared with TRBD1. This CDR3 contains 15 residues. Germline-derived CDR1 and CDR2 are GTSNPN and SVGIG (reference sequence). J lost 3 bases, V lost 1 base, and 6 bases had no gene match. The CDR3 nucleotides read TGTGCCTGGAGTGCCGGGACAGTGTCCAATCAGCCCCAGCATTTT. This translates into CAWSAGTVSNQPQHF.

The rearrangement joins TRBV19 to TRBJ2-1; TRBD1 matches at 7 bases. Germline loops: CDR1 LNHDA, CDR2 SQIVND (reference sequence). The CDR3 is 17 residues long. Losses at the gene ends were 3 bases for V and 4 bases for J; bases not matched to a gene: 12. CDR3 protein: CASSIGSRDSRYNEQFF. CDR3 in DNA: TGTGCCAGTAGTATCGGAAGTCGGGACAGCCGATACAATGAGCAGTTCTTC.

The rearrangement uses TRBV9 and TRBJ2-1, with a tentative D call TRBD2 (5 bases). This CDR3 spans 10 amino acids. Per the germline V gene, CDR1 is SGDLS and CDR2 is YYNGEE. Trimming cost V 3 bases and J 15 bases, with 10 bases left between them. CDR3 amino acids: CASSGLDLFF. CDR3 DNA sequence: TGTGCCAGCAGCGGACTGGACTTGTTCTTC.

The rearrangement joins TRBV20-1 to TRBJ1-2, with 7 nucleotides matching TRBD1. This CDR3 has 15 residues. The germline gives CDR1 DFQATT, CDR2 SNEGSKA (reference sequence). Germline trimming cut 2 bases from V and 5 bases from J; bases unmatched to any gene: 11. In nucleotides, the CDR3 is TGCAGTGCTAGACCACGATCTACAGGGGAGTATGGCTACACCTTC. Residues: CSARPRSTGEYGYTF.

The chain uses TRBV20-1 and TRBJ2-1; 13 positions agree with TRBD2. CDR1 DFQATT and CDR2 SNEGSKA come from the germline V gene (reference sequence). This CDR3 is built from 18 residues. The V gene end was trimmed by 2 bases and the J gene end by 2 bases; junction bases not matched to a gene: 9. CDR3 loop: CSARSTSGGVRAYNEQFF. The CDR3 region has the DNA TGCAGTGCTAGATCCACTAGCGGGGGGGTCAGAGCCTACAATGAGCAGTTCTTC.

The chain links TRBV5-6 to TRBJ1-2; no definite D call. The length of the CDR3 is 15 residues. Germline CDR1 reads SGHDT; CDR2 reads YYEEEE. V lost 4 bases and J 3 bases, leaving 16 bases between the germline ends. CDR3 region: CASSPPGVPDYGYTF. In nucleotides, the CDR3 is TGTGCCAGCAGCCCGCCTGGAGTGCCCGACTATGGCTACACCTTC.

The rearrangement links TRBV23-1 to TRBJ1-5, with D unclear. TRBV23-1 qualifies as an ORF whose function is uncertain. V was shortened by 9 bases and J by 0 bases, with 12 bases between the two germline ends. This CDR3 spans 14 amino acids. CDR3 nucleotides: TGCGCCAGACTCGACCGGGATAGCAATCAGCCCCAGCATTTT. It codes for CARLDRDSNQPQHF.

For the CDR3, the DNA is TGTGCCAGCAGCGGGGAGGACACTGAAGCTTTCTTT. It is translated as CASSGEDTEAFF. This sequence joins TRBV2 and TRBJ1-1; D is ambiguous. Trimming took 6 bases from V and 3 from J, leaving 8 bases between them. The length of the CDR3 is 12 residues. CDR1 is SNHLY, CDR2 FYNNEI, per germline.

Comment on this clonotype: Sequence at one end of the junction differs from germline and may be a read error. The gene calls are TRBV20-1 and TRBJ1-2; D is possibly TRBD1 (5 bases). CDR3 length: 15 residues. The germline V gene encodes CDR1 DFQATT and CDR2 SNEGSKA (reference sequence). CDR3: CNTISLGETNYGYTF. The CDR3 DNA sequence: TGTAACACAATCTCCCTGGGGGAGACTAACTATGGCTACACCTTC.

The V gene is TRBV30, the J gene TRBJ2-7; 7 bases match TRBD2. The ends lost 0 bases at V and 2 bases at J; junction bases unmatched: 4. The germline CDR1 and CDR2 sequences are GTSNPN and SVGIG (reference sequence). The CDR3 is 14 residues long. Written as DNA, the CDR3 is TGTGCCTGGAGTGTTGGTGGGGGGGCCTACGAGCAGTACTTC. It encodes CAWSVGGGAYEQYF. The full variable domain, completed using reference TRBV30 and TRBJ2-7, is SQTIHQWPATLVQPVGSPLSLECTVEGTSNPNLYWYRQAAGRGLQLLFYSVGIGQISSEVPQNLSASRPQDRQFILSSKKLLLSDSGFYLCAWSVGGGAYEQYFGPGTRLTVT.

The rearrangement links TRBV2 to TRBJ2-5; 7 bases fit TRBD2. The CDR3 contains 14 residues. Germline trimming cut 3 bases from V and 3 bases from J; bases unmatched to any gene: 4. CDR1 and CDR2 from the germline V gene are SNHLY and FYNNEI. Written as DNA, the CDR3 is TGTGCCAGCAGTGAGGCCACTAGCGAAGAGACCCAGTACTTC. Translated: CASSEATSEETQYF.

CDR3: CAWSEATEAFF. CDR3 bases: TGTGCCTGGAGTGAAGCCACTGAAGCTTTCTTT. This sequence joins TRBV30 and TRBJ1-1; no reliable D call. Germline CDR1 GTSNPN, CDR2 SVGIG (reference sequence). V was clipped by 1 base and J by 4 bases, with 4 bases between them. This CDR3 is built from 11 residues.

V and J are TRBV20-1 and TRBJ1-1, with D tentatively TRBD1 (6 bases). V lost 3 bases and J 3 bases, leaving 14 bases between the germline ends. The germline CDR1 and CDR2 sequences are DFQATT and SNEGSKA (reference sequence). The CDR3 loop spans 14 amino acids. The CDR3 DNA follows: TGCAGTGCTAGCCTACAGGGCCCGGACACTGAAGCTTTCTTT. Its protein is CSASLQGPDTEAFF.

This chain joins TRBV4-1 and TRBJ1-5; possible D gene TRBD1, 6 bases. Germline values: CDR1 MGHRA, CDR2 YSYEKL. Trimming cost V 2 bases and J 9 bases, with 8 bases left between them. This CDR3 spans 12 amino acids. The CDR3 DNA sequence: TGCGCCAGCAGCCAAAAAGGGGGGCCCCAGCATTTT. Amino acids: CASSQKGGPQHF.